The sequence of this TCR beta chain was determined in a study of CD8 T cells in Susac syndrome. Random-hexamer reverse transcription was applied to 0.5 to 1 ug RNA. TCRdb fed the immunoSEQ multiplex PCR reads into MiXCR, producing one record per CDR3 protein. The data show roughly 200,000 distinct CDR3 sequences, with approximately 95% seen just once and approximately 0.1% held by the top ten. The germline V and J ends were trimmed by 3 bases and 5 bases, with 6 bases remaining between them. The CDR3 has 12 residues. CDR1 is SEHNR and CDR2 is FQNEAQ in the germline V gene (reference sequence). TCR beta sequencing was performed on blood CD8+ and CD4+ T cells. While CD8+ and CD4+ T cells were isolated negatively, TEMRA cells were enriched by FACS.

This clonotype originated in a human donor in good health. The chain recombines TRBV7-9 with TRBJ2-3; D not certain. Sequenced: CD4+ T cells from PBMCs. DNA for the CDR3: TGTGCCAGCAGCTTGTCGGTAGATACGCAGTATTTT. Amino acid sequence: CASSLSVDTQYF.